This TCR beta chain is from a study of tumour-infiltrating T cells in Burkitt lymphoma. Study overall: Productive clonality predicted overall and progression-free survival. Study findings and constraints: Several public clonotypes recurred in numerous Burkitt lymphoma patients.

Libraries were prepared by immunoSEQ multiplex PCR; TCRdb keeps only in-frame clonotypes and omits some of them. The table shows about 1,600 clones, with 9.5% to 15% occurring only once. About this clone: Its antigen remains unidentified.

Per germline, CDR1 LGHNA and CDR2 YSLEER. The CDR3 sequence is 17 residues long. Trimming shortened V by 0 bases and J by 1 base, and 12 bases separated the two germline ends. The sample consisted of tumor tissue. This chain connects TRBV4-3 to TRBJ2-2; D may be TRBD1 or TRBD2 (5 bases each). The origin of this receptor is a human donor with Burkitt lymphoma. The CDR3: CASSQDKGTGNTGELFF. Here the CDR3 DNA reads TGCGCCAGCAGCCAAGACAAGGGGACGGGGAACACCGGGGAGCTGTTTTTT.